This T cell receptor (beta chain) was identified during a study of a mutant IDH1 vaccine in newly diagnosed glioma. There are 15 residues in the CDR3. Germline CDR1 is SGHNT and CDR2 is YYREEE (reference sequence). V dropped 3 bases and J dropped 0 bases, with 12 bases sitting between them. Sequencing was performed with immunoSEQ multiplex PCR; in TCRdb, only in-frame clones are kept and a portion is missing. The sample has 34,000 or so clones; approximately 80% are singletons. The sample's time point: week 35, safety follow-up. With topical imiquimod, each dose of the vaccine consisted of 300 ug of mutant IDH1 20-mer peptide. A word on this clone: What it recognizes is unknown.

This chain links TRBV5-4 with TRBJ1-2; D not resolved. This receptor was identified in a middle-aged woman with glioma. The input for sequencing was PBMCs, taken from a glioma patient whose treatment included an IDH1 peptide vaccine. CDR3 loop: CASSSVLGSNYGYTF. CDR3 bases: TGTGCCAGCAGCTCGGTATTGGGATCTAACTATGGCTACACCTTC. Filled out from reference TRBV5-4 and TRBJ1-2, the complete variable domain reads ETGVTQSPTHLIKTRGQQVTLRCSSQSGHNTVSWYQQALGQGPQFIFQYYREEENGRGNFPPRFSGLQFPNYSSELNVNALELDDSALYLCASSSVLGSNYGYTFGSGTRLTVV.